These 6 T cell receptor beta chains came from one sample sequenced in a study of blood T cell repertoires in COVID-19. Profiled with immunoSEQ multiplex PCR; TCRdb holds only in-frame clones, not every one. The repertoire consists of 310,000 or so clones, with 75% to 90% occurring once and the leading ten covering approximately 9.8%. The sample was PBMCs or T cells enriched from blood (not recorded which). The receptors derive from a woman between 35 and 50 years old who had recovered from COVID-19.

CDR3 protein: CASSREGSSNQPQHF. The CDR3 nucleotides read TGTGCCAGCAGCAGGGAAGGTTCGAGCAATCAGCCCCAGCATTTT. This chain links TRBV2 with TRBJ1-5; a possible D gene is TRBD1 (5 bases). The CDR3 loop spans 15 amino acids. V lost 6 bases to trimming and J lost 1 base, with 13 bases between them. Per the germline V gene, CDR1 is SNHLY and CDR2 is FYNNEI.

V and J are TRBV5-5 and TRBJ2-3, with a tentative D call TRBD2 (6 bases). Germline loops: CDR1 SGHKS, CDR2 YYEKEE (reference sequence). V lost 1 base to trimming and J lost 1 base, with 13 bases between them. The CDR3 covers 16 residues. The CDR3 loop is CASSLKEGFGTDTQYF. CDR3 nucleotide sequence: TGTGCCAGCAGCTTGAAGGAGGGGTTCGGCACAGATACGCAGTATTTT.

The gene calls are TRBV24-1 and TRBJ2-1, with 11 nucleotides matching TRBD2. Germline assignment: CDR1 KGHDR and CDR2 SFDVKD. The CDR3 has 16 amino acids. Trimming took 4 bases from V and 1 from J; bases not matched to a gene: 2. In DNA form, the CDR3 reads TGTGCCACCAGTGACAGACTAGCGGGATCCTACAATGAGCAGTTCTTC. It translates to CATSDRLAGSYNEQFF.

This chain connects TRBV19 to TRBJ2-5; TRBD2 matches 10 bases. V lost 4 bases and J lost 1; bases outside the gene matches: 3. Germline lookup yields CDR1 LNHDA and CDR2 SQIVND (reference sequence). The CDR3 spans 15 residues. The CDR3 loop reads CASSTTSGPQETQYF. CDR3 nucleotides: TGTGCCAGTAGTACGACTAGCGGGCCCCAAGAGACCCAGTACTTC.

The chain employs TRBV13 and TRBJ2-7; 10 bases map to TRBD1. In germline, CDR1 is PRHDT, CDR2 FYEKMQ (reference sequence). This CDR3 is built from 17 residues. V lost 4 bases, J lost 2 bases, and 11 bases stayed unmatched. The CDR3 loop is CASSSRGTGASTYEQYF. The CDR3 DNA is TGTGCCAGCAGCTCTAGGGGGACAGGGGCCTCGACCTACGAGCAGTACTTC. The full variable domain, with the rest looked up from reference TRBV13 and TRBJ2-7, is AAGVIQSPRHLIKEKRETATLKCYPIPRHDTVYWYQQGPGQDPQFLISFYEKMQSDKGSIPDRFSAQQFSDYHSELNMSSLELGDSALYFCASSSRGTGASTYEQYFGPGTRLTVT.

As DNA, the CDR3 is TGTGCCAGCAGCTACCTGACTAGTCTGCCGTTCTTC. This encodes CASSYLTSLPFF. The chain uses TRBV11-2 and TRBJ2-1, with a tentative D call TRBD2 (6 bases). Germline CDR1 SGHAT, CDR2 FQNNGV. Trimming left V 4 bases short and J 15 bases short, with 16 bases between. This CDR3 is built from 12 residues.